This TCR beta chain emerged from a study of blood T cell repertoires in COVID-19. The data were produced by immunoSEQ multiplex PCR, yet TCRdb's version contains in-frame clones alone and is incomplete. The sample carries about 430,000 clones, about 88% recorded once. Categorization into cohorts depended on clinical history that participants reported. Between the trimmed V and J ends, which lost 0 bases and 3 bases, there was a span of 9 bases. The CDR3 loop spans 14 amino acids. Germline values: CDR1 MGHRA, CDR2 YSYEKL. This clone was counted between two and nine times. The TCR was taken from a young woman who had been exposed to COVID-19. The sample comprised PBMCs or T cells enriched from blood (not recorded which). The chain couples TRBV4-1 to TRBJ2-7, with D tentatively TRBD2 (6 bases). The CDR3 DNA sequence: TGCGCCAGCAGCCAAGATCGGACTAACTACGAGCAGTACTTC. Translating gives CASSQDRTNYEQYF.